This T cell receptor (beta chain) was sequenced during a study of T cells in Graves' hyperthyroidism and ophthalmopathy. Study findings and constraints: With a median lead of approximately 6.4 months before onset, the model predicted ophthalmopathy.

This clonotype appeared many times. Its antigen is not identified. Template material for amplifying TCR beta CDR3 regions consisted of RNA transcripts. TCR CDR3 regions were first amplified by RT-PCR with HTBI primers. TCRdb used MiXCR to reprocess the multiplex PCR reads, holding one entry per CDR3 protein. The profile shows some 510,000 distinct CDR3 sequences, less than 25% of them singletons. V was pared by 3 bases and J by 3 bases, with 8 bases of the junction left unmatched. Germline assignment: CDR1 SEHNR and CDR2 FQNEAQ (reference sequence). The CDR3 length is 15 residues. V and J are TRBV7-9 and TRBJ2-7, with TRBD1 matching 7 bases. Sequenced input: blood. The receptor's source is a young man with Graves' hyperthyroidism. CDR3 protein: CASSFYGRDSYEQYF. The CDR3 bases are TGTGCCAGCAGCTTCTATGGCCGGGACAGCTACGAGCAGTACTTC.